This T cell receptor (beta chain) is drawn from a study of OX40 agonist ivuxolimab in advanced cancers. For context, the study as a whole: Ivuxolimab, which targeted the costimulatory receptor OX40 (CD134), was an agonistic, fully human IgG2 monoclonal antibody. Intravenous ivuxolimab was administered to patients every 2 weeks at six dose levels: 0.01, 0.1, 0.3, 1.5, 3 and 10 mg/kg. Of the 50 or so patients in dose escalation, about 20 had hepatocellular carcinoma, roughly 15 had melanoma, 9 had renal cell carcinoma and 9 had head and neck cancer. In the dose-escalation cohort, roughly 80% of patients were male, and the mean age was approximately 60 years, with a range of about 20 to 90. Patients were allowed to have had prior anti-PD-1, anti-PD-L1 or anti-CTLA-4 therapy, and around two fifths of the dose-escalation patients had been treated with checkpoint inhibitors. Partial responses were achieved by three dose-escalation patients, of whom one had hepatocellular carcinoma and two had cutaneous melanoma. The purpose of peripheral TCRbeta sequencing was to test whether ivuxolimab changed TCR sequence diversity and led to clonal T-cell expansion. The monotherapy dose-escalation portion (N of about 47 patients) of the phase I ivuxolimab trial is reported in the paper.

The investigation overall reported the following: At doses of 0.1 to 3.0 mg/kg, clonal expansion of both CD4+ and CD8+ blood T cells was observed from baseline to week 6. Partial responders in the 0.1-3.0 mg/kg groups had among the lowest normalized peripheral clonal expansion, especially among CD8+ T cells. Antigen specificity was not determined for the clonally expanded peripheral T cells. After ivuxolimab, more expanded clones were found on average in CD8+ T cells than in CD4+ T cells. Low levels of normalized T-cell clonal expansion were also seen in some patients who did not respond.

Notes on this clone: The antigen it binds to is not known. The input lacks base qualities; no much larger clone sits a single base away.

Genomic DNA was extracted from sorted cells for sequencing of the TCRbeta CDR3 region. TCRbeta CDR3 regions were sequenced using the immunoSEQ Assay. Not all clones reach the TCRdb copy of this immuneACCESS table, which keeps in-frame sequences only. Checked studies attribute under half of the gap to unresolved V genes and leave the rest unexplained. For this sample there are approximately 70,000 clones; about three quarters appear just once. Jointly, the top ten make up around 1.6% of the sample. Patients with a history of autoimmune disease or receiving systemic immunosuppression were excluded from the trial. Peripheral blood for TCR sequencing was collected from all dose cohorts at baseline, on cycle 4 day 1, and on cycle 7 day 1. The samples were drawn from a first-in-human, open-label, multicenter phase I dose-escalation trial of ivuxolimab. Adults with locally advanced or metastatic melanoma, renal cell, hepatocellular, or head and neck squamous cell carcinoma were enrolled in the trial. CD4+ and CD8+ T cells were sorted separately from peripheral blood before TCR sequencing.

The origin of this receptor is an adult with an advanced solid tumor such as melanoma, head and neck, liver or kidney cancer. The starting material was CD4+ or CD8+ T cells sorted from blood, obtained in a trial of the OX40 agonist ivuxolimab.

At the DNA level, the sequence is TGTGCCAGCAGCCGGGGAGTCGGAGAGACCCAGTACTTC. It is translated as CASSRGVGETQYF. The chain links TRBV7-2 with TRBJ2-5; TRBD2 is possibly the D segment (5 matching bases). Spanning cysteine to phenylalanine, the CDR3 consists of 13 amino acids. Only the CDR3 DNA stays, 39 bases, in frame from base 1. CDR1 is given as SGHTA and CDR2 as FQGNSA, both from the germline V gene. V and J are truncated by 5 bases and 4 bases respectively, leaving an intervening sequence of 11 bases. The reference TRBV7-2 and TRBJ2-5 proteins fill in what lies around the CDR3, so the full variable domain reads GAGVSQSPSNKVTEKGKDVELRCDPISGHTALYWYRQSLGQGLEFLIYFQGNSAPDKSGLPSDRFSAERTGGSVSTLTIQRTQQEDSAVYLCASSRGVGETQYFGPGTRLLVL.